A selection of T cell receptor beta chains follows, all from one sample in a study of blood T cells in healthy people across ages. TCRdb reprocessed the 5' RACE reads with MiXCR, giving one entry per CDR3 protein. The data show some 760,000 distinct CDR3 sequences, 20% to 30% seen once. This same sample was also taken into another study, of T cells of mothers and their children.

Sequenced: blood. These receptors came from a boy younger than 18 in good health. CDR3s include the opening cysteine and the closing phenylalanine or tryptophan. D genes are given only for firm matches. Size values are once, few and many counts, or a class for expanded clones, and some rows have none.

size	J	D	V	CDR3	DNA
few	TRBJ2-1	-	TRBV6-6	CASSPTGIHYNEQFF	TGTGCCAGCAGTCCAACAGGGATACACTACAATGAGCAGTTCTTC
-	TRBJ2-5	-	TRBV20-1	CSARDLPTGLETQYF	TGCAGTGCTAGAGACCTACCGACGGGACTAGAGACCCAGTACTTC
-	TRBJ2-5	-	TRBV5-1	CASSPTGNARETQYF	TGCGCCAGCAGCCCGACCGGTAATGCAAGAGAGACCCAGTACTTC
-	TRBJ1-5	TRBD1	TRBV12-5	CTSGRDRGPRNQPQHF	TGTACTAGTGGTCGCGACAGGGGCCCTCGCAATCAGCCCCAGCATTTT
few	TRBJ2-2	-	TRBV2	CASIAQEVVGELFF	TGTGCCAGCATCGCCCAGGAGGTTGTTGGGGAGCTGTTTTTT
-	TRBJ2-1	-	TRBV9	CASSVATESYNEQFF	TGTGCCAGCAGCGTAGCTACTGAGTCCTACAATGAGCAGTTCTTC
-	TRBJ2-3	TRBD2	TRBV7-2	CASSLGLREGRTDTQYF	TGTGCCAGCAGCTTAGGTTTACGGGAGGGAAGAACAGATACGCAGTATTTT
-	TRBJ2-7	-	TRBV27	CASSPIGQYEQYF	TGTGCCAGCAGCCCAATCGGGCAGTACGAGCAGTACTTC
-	TRBJ1-2	-	TRBV12-3/TRBV12-4	CASSPGPVDGYTF	TGTGCCAGCAGTCCAGGCCCAGTGGATGGCTACACCTTC
few	TRBJ2-7	-	TRBV5-1	CASSLDGRSYEQYF	TGCGCCAGCAGCTTGGATGGCAGATCCTACGAGCAGTACTTC
few	TRBJ1-2	-	TRBV10-3	CAISAGASNYGYTF	TGTGCCATCAGTGCGGGGGCCTCTAACTATGGCTACACCTTC
-	TRBJ2-1	-	TRBV6-2/TRBV6-3	CASSYRINEQFF	TGTGCCAGCAGTTATCGTATTAATGAGCAGTTCTTC
few	TRBJ1-6	-	TRBV29-1	CSVGGRKGSPLHF	TGCAGCGTTGGGGGGAGGAAGGGTTCACCCCTCCACTTT
few	TRBJ1-4	-	TRBV28	CASKGTGNEKLFF	TGTGCCAGCAAGGGGACGGGTAATGAAAAACTGTTTTTT
-	TRBJ2-1	-	TRBV12-5	CASVMGDNEQFF	TGTGCTAGTGTGATGGGGGACAATGAGCAGTTCTTC
few	TRBJ1-4	TRBD1	TRBV28	CASRRRQGDYEKLFF	TGTGCCAGCAGACGACGACAGGGGGACTACGAAAAACTGTTTTTT
-	TRBJ1-1	-	TRBV21-1	CASSTMIGRLNTEAFF	TGTGCCAGCAGCACCATGATTGGGAGGCTGAACACTGAAGCTTTCTTT
-	TRBJ2-3	TRBD1	TRBV6-2/TRBV6-3	CASSPPMTGADTQYF	TGTGCCAGCAGTCCCCCTATGACAGGGGCAGATACGCAGTATTTT
-	TRBJ2-2	TRBD2	TRBV6-4	CASSDVGSGGNTGELFF	TGTGCCAGCAGTGACGTAGGAAGCGGGGGAAACACCGGGGAGCTGTTTTTT
few	TRBJ1-5	TRBD1	TRBV5-6	CASSFSSNRGHGQPQHF	TGTGCCAGCAGCTTTTCGTCCAACAGGGGGCACGGGCAGCCCCAGCATTTT
-	TRBJ1-6	-	TRBV4-3	CASSQDKPGFSYNSPLHF	TGCGCCAGCAGCCAAGATAAACCGGGGTTCTCCTATAATTCACCCCTCCACTTT
-	TRBJ1-1	-	TRBV5-1	CASSLAGEWTEAFF	TGCGCCAGCAGCTTAGCAGGGGAATGGACTGAAGCTTTCTTT
few	TRBJ2-7	TRBD1	TRBV3-1	CASSPSIGTGVYEQYF	TGTGCCAGCAGCCCGTCCATCGGGACAGGGGTCTACGAGCAGTACTTC
-	TRBJ1-2	-	TRBV29-1	CSVAGQKSDYTF	TGCAGCGTTGCGGGACAAAAGTCCGACTACACCTTC
-	TRBJ1-5	-	TRBV6-5	CASSLLPGSLQPQHF	TGTGCCAGCAGCCTCCTACCAGGGTCCCTTCAGCCCCAGCATTTT
-	TRBJ2-5	-	TRBV6-5	CASSSTPVETQYF	TGTGCCAGCAGTTCAACTCCCGTGGAGACCCAGTACTTC
-	TRBJ2-7	-	TRBV18	CASSPGHLAYEQYF	TGTGCCAGCTCACCGGGACACCTGGCCTACGAGCAGTACTTC
-	TRBJ2-1	-	TRBV2	CASSEQSYNEQFF	TGTGCCAGCAGTGAACAGTCATACAATGAGCAGTTCTTC
few	TRBJ2-2	-	TRBV2	CASRGPHELFF	TGTGCCAGCCGGGGCCCCCATGAGCTGTTTTTT
few	TRBJ2-6	-	TRBV20-1	CSARTGLVSGADVLTF	TGCAGTGCTAGAACAGGGTTGGTCTCTGGGGCCGACGTCCTGACTTTC
few	TRBJ2-5	TRBD1	TRBV25-1	CASSDQEDRAQETQYF	TGTGCCAGCAGTGACCAAGAGGACAGGGCCCAAGAGACCCAGTACTTC
-	TRBJ2-7	-	TRBV4-1	CASSQTGLSYEQYF	TGCGCCAGCAGCCAAACGGGACTCTCCTACGAGCAGTACTTC
once	TRBJ2-3	-	TRBV29-1	CSDRDISFSDTQYF	TGCAGCGACCGGGACATCAGCTTTTCAGATACGCAGTATTTT
-	TRBJ1-2	-	TRBV6-2/TRBV6-3	CASRAFGYTF	TGTGCCAGCAGGGCGTTTGGCTACACCTTC
-	TRBJ2-7	TRBD1	TRBV9	CASSVTGGLDEQYF	TGTGCCAGCAGCGTGACAGGGGGCTTGGACGAGCAGTACTTC
few	TRBJ2-7	TRBD2	TRBV28	CASTHGLAGGWEQYF	TGTGCCAGCACCCACGGACTAGCGGGAGGATGGGAGCAGTACTTC
few	TRBJ2-7	-	TRBV27	CASGGGWEQYF	TGTGCCAGCGGTGGGGGTTGGGAGCAGTACTTC
few	TRBJ2-1	TRBD2	TRBV27	CASSLSLLAGATGHNEQFF	TGTGCCAGCAGTTTATCGCTGCTAGCGGGAGCCACGGGGCACAATGAGCAGTTCTTC
-	TRBJ2-7	-	TRBV7-2	CASSISGNPYEQYF	TGTGCCAGCAGCATTTCGGGGAACCCGTACGAGCAGTACTTC